The rows below give T cell receptor beta chains drawn from one sample of a study of PD-1 blockade in mismatch repair-deficient tumors. Libraries were prepared by immunoSEQ multiplex PCR; TCRdb keeps only in-frame clonotypes and omits some of them. The data show about 22,000 clones, around four fifths seen once. Source: peripheral blood, taken 2 weeks after starting pembrolizumab. The receptor source for this set is an adult with mismatch repair-deficient cancer. CDR3s leave out the opening cysteine and the closing phenylalanine or tryptophan.

V gene | CDR3 protein
TRBV10-3 | AIRTRAGDTQY
TRBV19 | ASSIPGGHGYT
TRBV18 | ASSPRRAVGSPYEQY
TRBV5-1 | ASSEGTSGYNEQF
TRBV9 | ASSVGSLAGGPTGELF
TRBV9 | ASSGETWGNIQY
TRBV7-2 | ASSLVAGGRTYNEQF
TRBV19 | ASSIPRGASEKLF
TRBV27 | ASSQATGGFEAF
TRBV27 | ASSLWTGGTQY
TRBV7-8 | ASSSGQRNLLQETQY
TRBV6-5 | ASIRGLAADTQY
TRBV11-3 | ASSLGKREAPPEQY
TRBV11-3 | ASTRTGQNTEAF